The sequence of this T cell receptor (beta chain) was determined in a study of CD8+CD57+ T cells in acquired aplastic anemia. Germline V gene data show CDR1 as PRHDT and CDR2 as FYEKMQ (reference sequence). The CDR3 sequence is 19 residues long. Trimming pared 5 bases from V and 0 bases from J, leaving 22 bases between. Genomic DNA constituted the template upon which TCR beta VDJ and CDR3 profiling was performed. From the reads, TCRdb called clonotypes with MiXCR, one entry per CDR3 protein. The table has 180,000 or so distinct CDR3 sequences, around half seen once; the top ten hold under 3.5%. V and J are TRBV13 and TRBJ1-4, with unresolved D. Sequencing was done on a sample of sorted CD4+, CD8+, or CD8+CD57+ T cells (not recorded which) from PBMCs. The receptor was derived from a human donor in good health. The CDR3 DNA reads TGTGCCAGCAGCCCTACTACGACCTTCGCTGAGGCAACTAATGAAAAACTGTTTTTT. The encoded protein is CASSPTTTFAEATNEKLFF.